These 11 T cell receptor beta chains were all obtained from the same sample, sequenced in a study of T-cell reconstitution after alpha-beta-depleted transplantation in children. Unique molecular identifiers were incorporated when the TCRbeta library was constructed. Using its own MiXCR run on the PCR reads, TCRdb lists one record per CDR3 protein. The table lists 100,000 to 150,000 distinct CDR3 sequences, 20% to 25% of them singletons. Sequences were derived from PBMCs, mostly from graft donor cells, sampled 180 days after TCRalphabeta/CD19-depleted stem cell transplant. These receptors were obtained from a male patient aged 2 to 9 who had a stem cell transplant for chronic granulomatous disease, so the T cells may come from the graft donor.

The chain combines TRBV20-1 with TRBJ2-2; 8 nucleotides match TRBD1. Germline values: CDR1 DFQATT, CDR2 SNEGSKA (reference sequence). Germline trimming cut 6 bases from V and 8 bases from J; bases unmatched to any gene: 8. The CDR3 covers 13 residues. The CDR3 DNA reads TGCAGTGCGCGGACAGGGCGACCAGGGGAGCTGTTTTTT. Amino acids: CSARTGRPGELFF.

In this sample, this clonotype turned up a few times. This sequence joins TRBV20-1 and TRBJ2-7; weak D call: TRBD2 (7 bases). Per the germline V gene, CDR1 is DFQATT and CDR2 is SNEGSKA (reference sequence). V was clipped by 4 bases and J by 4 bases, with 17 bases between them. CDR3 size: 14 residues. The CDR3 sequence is CSANVGRGPYEQYF. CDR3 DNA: TGCAGTGCTAATGTTGGGCGGGGGCCTTACGAGCAGTACTTC.

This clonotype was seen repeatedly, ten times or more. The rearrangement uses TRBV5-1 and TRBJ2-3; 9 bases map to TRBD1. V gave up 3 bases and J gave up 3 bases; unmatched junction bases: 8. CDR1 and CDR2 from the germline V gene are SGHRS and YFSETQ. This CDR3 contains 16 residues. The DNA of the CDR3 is TGCGCCAGCAGCTCGGACAGGGGTTCATTTACAGATACGCAGTATTTT. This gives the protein CASSSDRGSFTDTQYF.

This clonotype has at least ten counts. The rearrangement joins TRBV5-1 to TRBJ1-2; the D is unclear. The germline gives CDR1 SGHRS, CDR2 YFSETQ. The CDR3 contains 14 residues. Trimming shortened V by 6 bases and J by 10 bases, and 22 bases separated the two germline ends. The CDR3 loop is CASTFSGSGRDYTF. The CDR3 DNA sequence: TGCGCCAGCACTTTCTCCGGGTCCGGACGGGACTACACCTTC.

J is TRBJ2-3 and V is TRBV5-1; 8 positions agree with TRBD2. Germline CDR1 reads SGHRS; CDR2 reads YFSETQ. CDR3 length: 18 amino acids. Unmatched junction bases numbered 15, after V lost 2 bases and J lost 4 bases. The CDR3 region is CASSFGLWPGGPPDTQYF. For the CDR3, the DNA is TGCGCCAGCAGCTTCGGATTATGGCCGGGGGGGCCCCCAGATACGCAGTATTTT.

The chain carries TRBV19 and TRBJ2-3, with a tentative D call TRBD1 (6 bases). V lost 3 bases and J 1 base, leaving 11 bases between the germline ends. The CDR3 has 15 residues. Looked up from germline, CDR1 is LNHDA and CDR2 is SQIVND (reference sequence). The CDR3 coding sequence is TGTGCCAGTAGTATTAGGGCAGGGGGCACAGATACGCAGTATTTT. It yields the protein CASSIRAGGTDTQYF. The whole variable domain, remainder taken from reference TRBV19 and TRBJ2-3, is DGGITQSPKYLFRKEGQNVTLSCEQNLNHDAMYWYRQDPGQGLRLIYYSQIVNDFQKGDIAEGYSVSREKKESFPLTVTSAQKNPTAFYLCASSIRAGGTDTQYFGPGTRLTVL.

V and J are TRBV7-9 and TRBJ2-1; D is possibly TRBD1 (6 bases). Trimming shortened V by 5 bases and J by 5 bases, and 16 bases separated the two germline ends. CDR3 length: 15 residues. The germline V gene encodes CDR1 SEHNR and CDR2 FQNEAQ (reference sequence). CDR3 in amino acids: CASSETGKRDNEQFF. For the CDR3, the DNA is TGTGCCAGCAGCGAAACAGGGAAAAGGGACAATGAGCAGTTCTTC.

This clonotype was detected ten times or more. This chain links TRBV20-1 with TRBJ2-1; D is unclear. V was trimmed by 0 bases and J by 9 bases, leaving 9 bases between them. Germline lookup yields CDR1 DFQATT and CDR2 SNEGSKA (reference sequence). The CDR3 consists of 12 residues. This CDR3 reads CSARDISFEQFF. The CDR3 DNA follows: TGCAGTGCTAGAGATATTAGTTTTGAGCAGTTCTTC.

CDR3 residues: CASSLVAGRQETQYF. The DNA of the CDR3 is TGTGCCAGCAGCTTGGTAGCGGGTAGGCAAGAGACCCAGTACTTC. The chain couples TRBV7-2 to TRBJ2-5; 7 nucleotides line up with TRBD2. V shed 3 bases, J shed 2 bases, and the junction held 6 bases outside the gene matches. Germline V CDR1 and CDR2: SGHTA, FQGNSA. This CDR3 has 15 amino acids.

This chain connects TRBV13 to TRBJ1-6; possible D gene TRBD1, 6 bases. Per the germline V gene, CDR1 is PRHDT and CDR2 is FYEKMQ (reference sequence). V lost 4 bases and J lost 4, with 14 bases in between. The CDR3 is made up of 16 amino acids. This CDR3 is CASSSATGLYNSPLHF. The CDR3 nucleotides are TGTGCCAGCAGCTCCGCGACAGGCTTATATAATTCACCCCTCCACTTT. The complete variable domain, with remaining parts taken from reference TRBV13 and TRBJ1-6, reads AAGVIQSPRHLIKEKRETATLKCYPIPRHDTVYWYQQGPGQDPQFLISFYEKMQSDKGSIPDRFSAQQFSDYHSELNMSSLELGDSALYFCASSSATGLYNSPLHFGNGTRLTVT.

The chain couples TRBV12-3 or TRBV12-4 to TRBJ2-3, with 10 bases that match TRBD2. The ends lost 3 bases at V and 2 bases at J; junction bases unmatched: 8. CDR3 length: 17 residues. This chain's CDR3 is CASSFWTGLADTDTQYF. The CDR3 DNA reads TGTGCCAGCAGTTTCTGGACTGGACTAGCGGACACAGATACGCAGTATTTT.